The 3 T cell receptor beta chains given below trace back to one sample, sequenced in a study of PD-1 blockade in classical Hodgkin lymphoma. Patients all relapsed after autologous stem cell transplantation, and there was variation in brentuximab vedotin exposure. Here immunoSEQ multiplex PCR was the method, and the copy in TCRdb shows in-frame clones only, minus some. The sample lists 31,000 or so clones; over 70% were seen once. The source material was peripheral blood mononuclear cells (PBMCs), sampled before the second cycle of nivolumab. These receptors were collected from a human donor with classical Hodgkin lymphoma.

As concerns this clone: Different DNA sequences within this sample yield the same CDR3. The rearrangement uses TRBV29-1 and TRBJ2-7; 8 nucleotides line up with TRBD2. The V gene's germline CDR1 is SQVTM and CDR2 ANQGSEA. Germline trimming cut 5 bases from V and 2 bases from J; bases unmatched to any gene: 5. This CDR3 has 13 amino acids. CDR3 sequence (DNA): TGCAGCGTTAATGGCGGGAGGCCCTACGAGCAGTACTTC. Protein: CSVNGGRPYEQYF.

The chain uses TRBV28 and TRBJ2-7; possible D gene TRBD2, 6 bases. Trimming shortened V by 6 bases and J by 1 base, and 13 bases separated the two germline ends. CDR1 is MDHEN, CDR2 SYDVKM, per germline. This CDR3 is built from 14 residues. The CDR3 DNA sequence: TGTGCCAGCAGATCTGCGGCGGGATCCTACGAGCAGTACTTC. Amino acids: CASRSAAGSYEQYF.

The V call is TRBV7-9, the J call TRBJ1-2; D remains ambiguous. The CDR3 has 14 amino acids. V dropped 4 bases and J dropped 6 bases, with 15 bases sitting between them. Germline loops: CDR1 SEHNR, CDR2 FQNEAQ (reference sequence). This CDR3 is CASSSHRAPDGYTF. The CDR3 DNA reads TGTGCCAGCAGCTCGCATCGGGCACCCGATGGCTACACCTTC.